The clone carrying this T cell receptor (beta chain) has more than one count but fewer than ten. Assay used: immunoSEQ multiplex PCR; TCRdb lists only in-frame clones, some missing. Seen here are under 450,000 clones, around 90% observed once, and the top ten hold 5.5% to 8%. This CDR3 comprises 14 residues. Looked up from germline, CDR1 is MNHEY and CDR2 is SVGAGI. V lost 4 bases, J lost 4 bases, and 13 bases lay in between. This entry is derived from a study of control samples from healthy donors and cancer patients. The chain links TRBV6-5 to TRBJ1-1; D remains ambiguous. Material for sequencing was PBMCs. This receptor was taken from a man in his forties or fifties with head and neck cancer. The CDR3 DNA is TGTGCCAGCAGTTTCCTCGGGAGCCTCACTGAAGCTTTCTTT. It specifies CASSFLGSLTEAFF.